These 24 T cell receptor beta chains were all obtained from the same sample, sequenced in a study of CD8+CD57+ T cells in acquired aplastic anemia (dated by TCRdb to 2016 to 2019). Expansion of CD8+CD57+ cells had been shown by flow cytometry in the patients chosen for sequencing. The instrument given in TCRdb is Illumina HiSeq 2000. Genomic DNA was used as template for profiling of TCR beta VDJ combinations and CDR3 sequences. Through fastp at Q25 and MiXCR, TCRdb rebuilt clones from the public reads, retaining in-frame beta chains. A single entry per CDR3 protein holds the most common genes and DNA from its merged rows. This sample has roughly 150,000 distinct CDR3 sequences in its table, and around half of those were observed once. Roughly 3.2% of the sample is taken by the ten largest. Sequencing was carried out using sorted CD4+, CD8+, or CD8+CD57+ T cells (not recorded which) from PBMCs. The receptors here all came from a human donor with aplastic anemia.

The chain joins TRBV7-2 to TRBJ1-2; TRBD1 matches 7 bases. The germline V gene has CDR1 SGHTA and CDR2 FQGNSA. This CDR3 is 13 amino acids long. The V segment lost 5 bases and the J segment 2 bases; nucleotides outside the gene matches: 2. The CDR3: CASSRDRNYGYTF. As DNA, the CDR3 is TGTGCCAGCAGCAGGGACAGAAACTATGGCTACACCTTC.

This clonotype has only one observation. The chain combines TRBV2 with TRBJ1-1, with 7 positions matching TRBD1. CDR3 length: 15 residues. Per the germline V gene, CDR1 is SNHLY and CDR2 is FYNNEI. V lost 6 bases and J lost 4; bases outside the gene matches: 11. The CDR3 here is CASRTGQGEGTEAFF. In nucleotides, the CDR3 is TGTGCCAGCAGGACAGGTCAGGGGGAGGGCACTGAAGCTTTCTTT.

This clonotype was observed at least ten times. The chain links TRBV6-4 to TRBJ2-1, with D possibly being TRBD2 (7 bases). Trimming shortened V by 0 bases and J by 6 bases, and 12 bases separated the two germline ends. The V gene's germline CDR1 is MRHNA and CDR2 SNTAGT. The CDR3 covers 15 residues. CDR3 nucleotides: TGTGCCAGCAGTGACTCGGTACGGGGGGCCAATGAGCAGTTCTTC. Translating it yields CASSDSVRGANEQFF.

This clonotype was seen many times. This chain connects TRBV12-3 or TRBV12-4 to TRBJ2-5; D remains ambiguous. Trimming stripped 2 bases from V and 1 base from J, with 5 bases between. The CDR3 spans 13 residues. The CDR3 region is CASSLWAQETQYF. Written as DNA, the CDR3 is TGTGCCAGCAGTTTATGGGCCCAAGAGACCCAGTACTTC.

This clonotype came up a few times. V usage is TRBV3-1 and J usage is TRBJ1-3, with D unresolved. Trimming removed 4 bases from V and 0 bases from J, with 13 bases in between. Germline-derived CDR1 and CDR2 are LGHDT and YNNKEL (reference sequence). The CDR3 is made up of 16 amino acids. CDR3 sequence: CASSPTGRLSGNTIYF. The CDR3 coding sequence is TGTGCCAGCAGCCCTACCGGCCGCCTCTCTGGAAACACCATATATTTT.

This clonotype was detected a few times. The junction differs from germline at one of its ends, possibly a read error. This chain uses TRBV10-3 with TRBJ2-1; 8 bases agree with TRBD2. This CDR3 spans 16 amino acids. Germline assignment: CDR1 ENHRY and CDR2 SYGVKD. The CDR3 nucleotides are TGTGCCATCAGAGAGTTCGGGGGGGCCGTTTACAATGAGCAGTTCTTC. Its protein is CAIREFGGAVYNEQFF.

This clonotype showed up many times. V and J are TRBV5-8 and TRBJ2-7; 10 nucleotides line up with TRBD1. From germline, CDR1 is SGHTS and CDR2 YDEGEE. The CDR3 extends over 15 amino acids. With 4 bases clipped from V and 4 bases from J, the junction kept 8 bases outside the gene matches. Written as DNA, the CDR3 is TGTGCCAGCAGCGCCAGACAGGGGGCAGAGTACGAGCAGTACGTC. This codes for CASSARQGAEYEQYV.

A note on this clonotype: The DNA is left out, because the CDR3 cannot be placed on it with certainty; the CDR3 is given as TCRdb lists it. The gene calls are TRBV9 and TRBJ2-3. With termini counted, the CDR3 has 16 amino acids. Germline CDR1 SGDLS, CDR2 YYNGEE. CDR3 region: CDSSIYLCSLVDTQYF.

The rearrangement joins TRBV6-5 to TRBJ1-1; D may be TRBD1 (6 bases). Germline V lookup: CDR1 MNHEY, CDR2 SVGAGI. The length of the CDR3 is 14 residues. The V and J ends lost 2 bases and 2 bases respectively, with 9 bases between them. CDR3 coding DNA: TGTGCCAGCAGTTACAGGGGGGGTAACACTGAAGCTTTCTTT. Its translation: CASSYRGGNTEAFF.

This clonotype was found many times. This chain joins TRBV19 and TRBJ1-2, with TRBD1 matching over 7 bases. The V segment lost 7 bases and the J segment 4 bases; nucleotides outside the gene matches: 9. The germline CDR1 and CDR2 sequences are LNHDA and SQIVND (reference sequence). The CDR3 is 14 amino acids. The CDR3 is CASNDGRGLYGYTF. CDR3 nucleotide sequence: TGTGCCAGTAATGATGGGAGGGGGCTCTATGGCTACACCTTC.

This clonotype came up many times. The chain has TRBV3-1 and TRBJ1-5; D remains ambiguous. Germline loops: CDR1 LGHDT, CDR2 YNNKEL (reference sequence). The CDR3 has 13 residues. With 2 bases removed from V and 4 bases from J, the gap between germline ends came to 6 bases. The CDR3, as DNA: TGTGCCAGCAGCCAAAGTCAGAATCAGCCCCAGCATTTT. Translated: CASSQSQNQPQHF. Drawing the rest from reference TRBV3-1 and TRBJ1-5, the complete variable domain is DTAVSQTPKYLVTQMGNDKSIKCEQNLGHDTMYWYKQDSKKFLKIMFSYNNKELIINETVPNRFSPKSPDKAHLNLHINSLELGDSAVYFCASSQSQNQPQHFGDGTRLSIL.

With regard to this clonotype: It is likely a read error, because the conserved phenylalanine at the end of the CDR3 is missing. The DNA is left out, because the CDR3 cannot be placed on it with certainty; the CDR3 is given as TCRdb lists it. This chain joins TRBV7-6 and TRBJ2-3; the table's D call, TRBD2, was not checked against the DNA. The CDR3 sequence runs 8 residues, both termini included. The V gene's germline CDR1 is SGHVS and CDR2 FNYEAQ. The chain's CDR3 is CASSGLAG.

The CDR3 is CASSLSLTAQQAGGYTF. The CDR3 nucleotides read TGTGCCAGCAGCCTCTCCTTGACAGCCCAGCAAGCGGGTGGCTACACCTTC. The chain is built from TRBV12-3 or TRBV12-4 and TRBJ1-2, with D tentatively TRBD1 (5 bases). The CDR3 runs 17 residues. V was cut by 6 bases and J by 7 bases, with 27 bases left in between.

This clonotype appeared a few times. The chain employs TRBV19 and TRBJ1-6, with TRBD1 matching 8 bases. Trimming took 6 bases from V and 6 from J; bases not matched to a gene: 4. The CDR3 contains 14 residues. Germline V CDR1 and CDR2: LNHDA, SQIVND (reference sequence). This CDR3 reads CASRNGQGNSPLHF. The CDR3 DNA is TGTGCCAGTAGGAACGGACAGGGTAATTCACCCCTCCACTTT.

This clonotype has a count of ten or more. The chain combines TRBV20-1 with TRBJ2-5; D gene uncertain. The CDR3 is 11 residues long. V was shortened by 6 bases and J by 4 bases, with 9 bases between the two germline ends. The V gene's germline CDR1 is DFQATT and CDR2 SNEGSKA (reference sequence). The CDR3 loop is CSAETLETQYF. Here the CDR3 DNA reads TGCAGTGCGGAGACTCTAGAGACCCAGTACTTC.

This clonotype was seen a single time. DNA of the CDR3: TGTGCCAGCAAGGAGGGCACTGAAGGTAATTCACCCCTCCACTTT. This sequence encodes CASKEGTEGNSPLHF. The chain has TRBV2 and TRBJ1-6, with D unresolved. V lost 7 bases and J 6 bases, leaving 16 bases between the germline ends. The CDR3 length is 15 residues. CDR1 is SNHLY and CDR2 is FYNNEI in the germline V gene.

This chain connects TRBV2 to TRBJ2-1; D is undetermined. CDR1 is SNHLY, CDR2 FYNNEI, per germline. The CDR3 loop spans 14 amino acids. Trimming took 8 bases from V and 5 from J, leaving 16 bases between them. For the CDR3, the DNA is TGTGCCAGCCGCGGTAGATCTCAAAACAATGAGCAGTTCTTC. This translates into CASRGRSQNNEQFF.

This clonotype came up many times. The chain has TRBV4-1 and TRBJ2-1, with D perhaps matching TRBD1 or TRBD2 (6 bases each). The CDR3 loop spans 14 amino acids. Between the trimmed V and J ends, which lost 4 bases and 3 bases, there was a span of 10 bases. Germline loops: CDR1 MGHRA, CDR2 YSYEKL. In nucleotides, the CDR3 is TGCGCCAGCAGCCCGGGGGCTAGCTACAATGAGCAGTTCTTC. Translation: CASSPGASYNEQFF.

CDR3 nucleotide sequence: TGTGCCAGTAGTATAGGACAGACAGCTAATGAAAAACTGTTTTTT. Its translation: CASSIGQTANEKLFF. The chain couples TRBV19 to TRBJ1-4, with D possibly TRBD1 on 5 matching bases. The length of the CDR3 is 15 residues. Per the germline V gene, CDR1 is LNHDA and CDR2 is SQIVND (reference sequence). With 1 base removed from V and 3 bases from J, the gap between germline ends came to 9 bases.

There are many counts of this clonotype. The chain joins TRBV5-8 to TRBJ1-2, with 7 bases lining up with TRBD1. There are 13 residues in the CDR3. CDR1 and CDR2 (germline): SGHTS, YDEGEE. V lost 2 bases to trimming and J lost 6 bases; unmatched junction nucleotides: 4. The CDR3 region has the DNA TGTGCCAGCAGCTTCACAGGGGTAGATGGCTACACCTTC. It is translated as CASSFTGVDGYTF.

The chain employs TRBV7-2 and TRBJ1-5; D unresolved. Per germline, CDR1 SGHTA and CDR2 FQGNSA. V shed 0 bases and J shed 11 bases, with 5 bases lying between them. The CDR3 extends over 11 amino acids. CDR3 nucleotide sequence: TGTGCCAGCAGCTTAGCTGAGACCCAGCATTTT. It is translated as CASSLAETQHF.

The chain carries TRBV12-3 or TRBV12-4 and TRBJ2-3; no definite D call. CDR3 length equals 18 residues. V gave up 5 bases and J gave up 4 bases, with 25 bases separating them. The chain's CDR3 is CASSLLNRARGRPDTQYF. DNA for the CDR3: TGTGCCAGCAGTCTCTTAAACCGCGCGAGAGGCCGTCCAGATACGCAGTATTTT.

Comment on this clonotype: A read error may be the cause here, since a much bigger clone is one base away. The V call is TRBV2, the J call TRBJ1-1; D remains ambiguous. The germline V gene encodes CDR1 SNHLY and CDR2 FYNNEI. This CDR3 is 16 amino acids long. The CDR3 DNA is TGTACCAGCAGTGTCTCGGGGAGGATACGAGGCACTGAAGCTTTCTTT. This gives the protein CTSSVSGRIRGTEAFF.

This clonotype was detected ten times or more. V and J are TRBV6-1 and TRBJ2-5; the D gene is possibly TRBD1 (6 bases). Trimming took off 6 bases at V and 5 bases at J, with 13 bases between the two ends. This CDR3 is built from 13 residues. Germline CDR1 and CDR2: MNHNS and SASEGT. Here the CDR3 reads CASSHNRDETQYF. In nucleotides, the CDR3 is TGTGCCAGCAGCCACAACAGGGACGAGACCCAGTACTTC.